This TCR beta chain was sequenced in a study of radiation and T cells in renal cell carcinoma. Here immunoSEQ multiplex PCR was the method, and the copy in TCRdb shows in-frame clones only, minus some. The sample has 150,000 or so clones; about 88% are singletons. The CDR3 length is 13 residues. Germline CDR1 reads MNHEY; CDR2 reads SVGAGI. Trimming cost V 7 bases and J 6 bases, with 15 bases left between them. Noted time point: baseline pretreatment blood. Treatment specified: 15 Gy SBRT to primary tumor, nephrectomy 4 weeks later. Blood was sampled at baseline, 2 weeks and 4 weeks after SBRT. The patient's renal cell carcinoma had clear cell pathology. Details on this clone: The target antigen is unknown.

Study outcomes and limitations: In blood, top tumor clones expanded by 2 weeks, shrinking by 4.

The clonotype was recovered from a woman aged 70-85 years with renal cell carcinoma. Here the sequenced sample was blood, taken from a patient whose treatment included radiotherapy and nephrectomy. The rearrangement links TRBV6-5 to TRBJ1-1, with D possibly TRBD1 on 6 matching bases. The chain's CDR3 is CASTAPGTSEAFF. The CDR3 nucleotides are TGTGCCAGCACCGCCCCCGGGACATCTGAAGCTTTCTTT.